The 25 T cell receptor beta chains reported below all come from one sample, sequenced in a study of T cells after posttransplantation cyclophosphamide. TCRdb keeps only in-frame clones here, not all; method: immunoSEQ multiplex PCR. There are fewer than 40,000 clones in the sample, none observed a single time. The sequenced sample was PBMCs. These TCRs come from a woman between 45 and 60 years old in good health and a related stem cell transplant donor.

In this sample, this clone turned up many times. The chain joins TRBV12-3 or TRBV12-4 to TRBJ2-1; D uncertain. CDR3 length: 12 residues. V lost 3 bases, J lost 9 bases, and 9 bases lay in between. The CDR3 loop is CASSFAEGEQFF. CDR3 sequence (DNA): TGTGCCAGCAGTTTTGCGGAAGGTGAGCAGTTCTTC.

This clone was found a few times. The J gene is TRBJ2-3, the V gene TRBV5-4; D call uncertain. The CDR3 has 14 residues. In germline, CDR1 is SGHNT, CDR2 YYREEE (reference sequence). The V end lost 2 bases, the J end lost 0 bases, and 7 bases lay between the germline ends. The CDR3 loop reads CASSFDSSTDTQYF. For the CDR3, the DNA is TGTGCCAGCAGCTTTGATAGTAGCACAGATACGCAGTATTTT.

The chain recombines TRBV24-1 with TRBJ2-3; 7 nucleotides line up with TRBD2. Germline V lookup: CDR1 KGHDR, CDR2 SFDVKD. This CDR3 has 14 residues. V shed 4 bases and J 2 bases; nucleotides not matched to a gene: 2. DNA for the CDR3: TGTGCCACCAGTGACGGGGGGTTCACAGATACGCAGTATTTT. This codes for CATSDGGFTDTQYF.

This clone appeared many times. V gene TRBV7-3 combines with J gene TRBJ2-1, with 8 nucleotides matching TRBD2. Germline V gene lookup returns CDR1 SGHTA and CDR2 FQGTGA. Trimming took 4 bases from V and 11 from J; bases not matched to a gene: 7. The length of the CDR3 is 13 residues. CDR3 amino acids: CASSSQTSGKQFF. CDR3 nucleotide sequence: TGTGCCAGCAGCTCACAAACTAGCGGCAAGCAGTTCTTC. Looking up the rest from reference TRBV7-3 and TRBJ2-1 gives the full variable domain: GAGVSQTPSNKVTEKGKYVELRCDPISGHTALYWYRQSLGQGPEFLIYFQGTGAADDSGLPNDRFFAVRPEGSVSTLKIQRTERGDSAVYLCASSSQTSGKQFFGPGTRLTVL.

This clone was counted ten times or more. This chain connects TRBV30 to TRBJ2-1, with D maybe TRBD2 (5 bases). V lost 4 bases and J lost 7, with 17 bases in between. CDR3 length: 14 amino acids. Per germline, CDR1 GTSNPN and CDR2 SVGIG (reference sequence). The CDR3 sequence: CAWNGAVLSNEQFF. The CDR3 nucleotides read TGTGCCTGGAATGGAGCGGTCCTCTCGAATGAGCAGTTCTTC.

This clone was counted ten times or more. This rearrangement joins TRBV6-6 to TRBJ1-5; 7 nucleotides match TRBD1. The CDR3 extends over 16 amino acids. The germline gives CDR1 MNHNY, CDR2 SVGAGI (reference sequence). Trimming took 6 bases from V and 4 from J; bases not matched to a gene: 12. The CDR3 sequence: CASREFGTATNQPQHF. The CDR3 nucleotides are TGTGCCAGCAGGGAATTCGGGACAGCCACTAATCAGCCCCAGCATTTT.

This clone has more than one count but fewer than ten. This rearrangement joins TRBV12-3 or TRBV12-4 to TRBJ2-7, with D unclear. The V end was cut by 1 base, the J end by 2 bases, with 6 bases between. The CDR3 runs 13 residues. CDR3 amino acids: CASSLGGPYEQYF. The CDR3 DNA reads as TGTGCCAGCAGTTTAGGTGGCCCCTACGAGCAGTACTTC.

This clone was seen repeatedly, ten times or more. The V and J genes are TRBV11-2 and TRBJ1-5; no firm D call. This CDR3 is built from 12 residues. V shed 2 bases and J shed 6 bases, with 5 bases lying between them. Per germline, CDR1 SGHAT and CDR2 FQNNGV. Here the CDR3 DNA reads TGTGCCAGCAGCTTATCAGGTCAGCCCCAGCATTTT. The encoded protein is CASSLSGQPQHF.

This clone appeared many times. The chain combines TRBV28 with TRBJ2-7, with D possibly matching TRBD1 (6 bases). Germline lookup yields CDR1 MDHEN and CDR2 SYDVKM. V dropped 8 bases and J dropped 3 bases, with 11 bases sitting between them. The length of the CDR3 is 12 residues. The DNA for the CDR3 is TGTGCCAGCGGCGAACAGGGCTACGAGCAGTACTTC. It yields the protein CASGEQGYEQYF.

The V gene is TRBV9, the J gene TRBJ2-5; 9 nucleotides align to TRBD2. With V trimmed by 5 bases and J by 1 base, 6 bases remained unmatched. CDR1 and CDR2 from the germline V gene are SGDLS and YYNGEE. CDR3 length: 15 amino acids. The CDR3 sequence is CASSLAGAGQETQYF. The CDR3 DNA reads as TGTGCCAGCAGTTTAGCGGGAGCGGGCCAAGAGACCCAGTACTTC.

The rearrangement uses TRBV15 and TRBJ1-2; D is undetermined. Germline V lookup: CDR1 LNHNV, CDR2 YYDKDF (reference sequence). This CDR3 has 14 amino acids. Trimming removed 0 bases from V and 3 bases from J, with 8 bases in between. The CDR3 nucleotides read TGTGCCACCAGCAGAGATTATGAGGACTATGGCTACACCTTC. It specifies CATSRDYEDYGYTF.

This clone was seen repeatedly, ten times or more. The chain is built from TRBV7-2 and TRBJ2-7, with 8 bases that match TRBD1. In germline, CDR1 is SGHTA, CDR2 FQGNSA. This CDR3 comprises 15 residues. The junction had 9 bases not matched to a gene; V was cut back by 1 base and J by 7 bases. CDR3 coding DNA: TGTGCCAGCAGCTTAGACTGGACAGGGATAGGAGAGCAGTACTTC. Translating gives CASSLDWTGIGEQYF.

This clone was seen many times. The CDR3 DNA sequence: TGTGCCAGCAGTTTACTCGTATCGACAGGGCTGTTCTTC. Translated, it gives CASSLLVSTGLFF. The chain links TRBV12-3 or TRBV12-4 to TRBJ2-1; 7 bases are a match to TRBD1. The ends lost 2 bases at V and 15 bases at J; junction bases unmatched: 10. This CDR3 spans 13 amino acids.

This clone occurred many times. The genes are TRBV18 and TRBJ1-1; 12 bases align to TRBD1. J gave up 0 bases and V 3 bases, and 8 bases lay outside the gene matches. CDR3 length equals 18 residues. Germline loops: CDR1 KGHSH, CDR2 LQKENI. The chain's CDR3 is CASSPRDRGLKMNTEAFF. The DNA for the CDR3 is TGTGCCAGCTCACCCCGGGACAGGGGGCTTAAAATGAACACTGAAGCTTTCTTT. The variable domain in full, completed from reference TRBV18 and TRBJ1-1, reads NAGVMQNPRHLVRRRGQEARLRCSPMKGHSHVYWYRQLPEEGLKFMVYLQKENIIDESGMPKERFSAEFPKEGPSILRIQQVVRGDSAAYFCASSPRDRGLKMNTEAFFGQGTRLTVV.

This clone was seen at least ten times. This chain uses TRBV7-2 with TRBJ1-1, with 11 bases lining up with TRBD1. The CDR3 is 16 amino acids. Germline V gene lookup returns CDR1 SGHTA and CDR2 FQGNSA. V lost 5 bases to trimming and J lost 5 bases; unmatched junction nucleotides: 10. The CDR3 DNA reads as TGTGCCAGCAGCGCGCCAGGACAGGGGGCGCAGACTGAAGCTTTCTTT. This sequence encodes CASSAPGQGAQTEAFF.

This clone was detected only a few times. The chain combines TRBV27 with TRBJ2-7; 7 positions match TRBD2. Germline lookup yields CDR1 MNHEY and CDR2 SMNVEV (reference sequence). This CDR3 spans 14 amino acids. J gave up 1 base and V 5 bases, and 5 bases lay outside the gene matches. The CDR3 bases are TGTGCCAGCAGTCTAGGACTAGAGTCCTACGAGCAGTACTTC. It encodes CASSLGLESYEQYF.

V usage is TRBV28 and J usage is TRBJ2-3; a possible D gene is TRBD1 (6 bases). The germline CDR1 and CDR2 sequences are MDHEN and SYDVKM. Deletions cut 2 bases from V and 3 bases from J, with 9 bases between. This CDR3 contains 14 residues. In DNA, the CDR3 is TGTGCCAGCAGTTTAGTGCAGGGGACAGATACGCAGTATTTT. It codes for CASSLVQGTDTQYF.

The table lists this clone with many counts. The CDR3 loop is CASSITGTRSSLQYF. DNA for the CDR3: TGTGCCAGTAGTATTACCGGGACTCGGTCCTCCTTACAGTACTTC. This chain joins TRBV19 and TRBJ2-7; D is possibly TRBD2 (6 bases). CDR1 is LNHDA, CDR2 SQIVND, per germline (reference sequence). CDR3 length: 15 residues. The germline V and J ends were trimmed by 3 bases and 10 bases, with 22 bases remaining between them.

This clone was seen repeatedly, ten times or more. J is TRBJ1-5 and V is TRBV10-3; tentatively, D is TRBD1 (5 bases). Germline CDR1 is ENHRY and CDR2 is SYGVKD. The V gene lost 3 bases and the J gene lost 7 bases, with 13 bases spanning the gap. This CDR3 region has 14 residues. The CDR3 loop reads CAISDGGGEQPQHF. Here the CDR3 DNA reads TGTGCCATCAGTGACGGGGGGGGAGAGCAGCCCCAGCATTTT.

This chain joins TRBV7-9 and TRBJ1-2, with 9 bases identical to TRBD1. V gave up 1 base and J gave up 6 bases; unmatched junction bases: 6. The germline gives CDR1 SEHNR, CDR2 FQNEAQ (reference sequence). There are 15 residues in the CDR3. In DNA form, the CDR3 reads TGTGCCAGCAGCTTAGGGGGAACAGGGGGCCATGGCTACACCTTC. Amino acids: CASSLGGTGGHGYTF.

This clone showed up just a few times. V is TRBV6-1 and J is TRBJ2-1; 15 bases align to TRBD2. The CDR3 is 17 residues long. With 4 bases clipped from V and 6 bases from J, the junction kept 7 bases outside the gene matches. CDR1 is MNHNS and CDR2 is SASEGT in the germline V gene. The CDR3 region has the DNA TGTGCCAGCAGTGCAACTAGGACTAGCGGGAGGGCCAATGAGCAGTTCTTC. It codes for CASSATRTSGRANEQFF.

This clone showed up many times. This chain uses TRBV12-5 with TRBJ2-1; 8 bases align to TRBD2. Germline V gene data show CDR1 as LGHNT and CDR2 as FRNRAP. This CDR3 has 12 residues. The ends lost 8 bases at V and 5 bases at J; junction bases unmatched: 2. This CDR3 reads CASTGGDNEQFF. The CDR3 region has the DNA TGTGCTAGTACGGGGGGGGACAATGAGCAGTTCTTC.

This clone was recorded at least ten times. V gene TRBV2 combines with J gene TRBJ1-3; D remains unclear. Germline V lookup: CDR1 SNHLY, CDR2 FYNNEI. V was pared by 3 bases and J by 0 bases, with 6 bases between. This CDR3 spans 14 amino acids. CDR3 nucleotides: TGTGCCAGCAGTGAGAGCCTCTCTGGAAACACCATATATTTT. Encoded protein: CASSESLSGNTIYF.

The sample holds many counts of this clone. The CDR3 DNA reads as TGTGCCAGTAGTAAACTACAGACCGGGACAGGGAAGTCCGAGCAGTACTTC. Encoded protein: CASSKLQTGTGKSEQYF. The chain recombines TRBV19 with TRBJ2-7; 9 nucleotides match TRBD1. The junction had 16 bases not matched to a gene; V was cut back by 4 bases and J by 6 bases. CDR3 length: 17 amino acids. Germline values: CDR1 LNHDA, CDR2 SQIVND (reference sequence).

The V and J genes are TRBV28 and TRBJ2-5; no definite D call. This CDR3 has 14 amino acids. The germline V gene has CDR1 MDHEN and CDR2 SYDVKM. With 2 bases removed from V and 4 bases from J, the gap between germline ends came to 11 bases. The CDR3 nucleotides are TGTGCCAGCAGTTTACCGGGTCGCCTAGAGACCCAGTACTTC. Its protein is CASSLPGRLETQYF.